The 18 T cell receptor beta chains below come from one sample, sequenced in a study of T cell clonality in common variable immunodeficiency. Regarding the study as a whole: Fewer deletions and N-nucleotide insertions were reportedly seen in common variable immunodeficiency TCR beta sequences.

The data were produced by immunoSEQ multiplex PCR, yet TCRdb's version contains in-frame clones alone and is incomplete. The sample holds 15,000 to 20,000 clones, and no clone turns up only once. No antigen has been identified for these receptors. The specimen sequenced was peripheral blood mononuclear cells. All receptors derive from a human donor with common variable immunodeficiency.

Of note for this clone: Read coverage stops 3 residues before the CDR3 terminus; the germline J gene supplies the remainder. The chain joins TRBV19 to TRBJ1-2; perhaps TRBD1 as D (6 bases). V was shortened by 9 bases and J by 6 bases, with 14 bases between the two germline ends. This CDR3 is built from 12 residues. Germline CDR1 and CDR2: LNHDA and SQIVND (reference sequence). The covered CDR3 bases are TGTGCCAGGAGTCCAAGGACAGATGGC. Its protein is CARSPRTDG. The entire CDR3 protein reads CARSPRTDGYTF.

As to this clone: The read halts 3 residues ahead of the CDR3 end, with the missing end drawn from the germline J gene. This rearrangement joins TRBV2 to TRBJ2-5; D perhaps matches TRBD2 (6 bases). Germline CDR1 and CDR2: SNHLY and FYNNEI. CDR3 length equals 13 residues. Between the trimmed V and J ends, which lost 6 bases and 4 bases, there was a span of 12 bases. The DNA read from the CDR3 is TGTGCCAGCAGGGGGGACGGGGGAGAGACC. It yields the protein CASRGDGGET. The whole CDR3 region reads CASRGDGGETQYF.

This clone was counted at least ten times. An end of the junction does not agree with germline; a read error may underlie this. The read comes to an end 3 residues before the CDR3 does, leaving the germline J gene to fill in the end. This chain uses TRBV2 with TRBJ2-7, with 13 bases aligning to TRBD2. The CDR3 runs 16 residues. Germline V lookup: CDR1 SNHLY, CDR2 FYNNEI. CDR3 DNA (partial): TGTGCCAGCAGGGAAGGACTAGCGGGAGCGTTCCACGAG. This codes for CASREGLAGAFHE. The entire CDR3 protein reads CASREGLAGAFHEQYF.

This clone was picked up many times. The CDR3 goes on 3 residues after the read ends, and that part is filled in from the germline J gene. This chain joins TRBV5-1 and TRBJ2-5; no reliable D call. V was cut by 6 bases and J by 5 bases, with 17 bases left in between. The CDR3 totals 14 residues. Germline CDR1 reads SGHRS; CDR2 reads YFSETQ. CDR3 DNA, as far as it was read: TGCGCCAGCACTGAGTCTCCCTCGGGTGAGACC. Translation gives CASTESPSGET. The whole CDR3 protein is CASTESPSGETQYF.

This clone showed up just a few times. The covered CDR3 bases are TGCGCCAGCAGCCTCGACGGTCCTCCGGGGGTAGATACG. This codes for CASSLDGPPGVDT. The whole CDR3 is CASSLDGPPGVDTQYF. The V gene is TRBV5-1, the J gene TRBJ2-3, with a possible D match to TRBD2 (6 bases). The read halts 3 residues ahead of the CDR3 end, with the missing end drawn from the germline J gene. Germline lookup yields CDR1 SGHRS and CDR2 YFSETQ. The CDR3 is 16 residues long. V was pared by 4 bases and J by 5 bases, with 20 bases between. Looking up the rest from reference TRBV5-1 and TRBJ2-3 gives the full variable domain: KAGVTQTPRYLIKTRGQQVTLSCSPISGHRSVSWYQQTPGQGLQFLFEYFSETQRNKGNFPGRFSGRQFSNSRSEMNVSTLELGDSALYLCASSLDGPPGVDTQYFGPGTRLTVL.

For this clone: The read halts 3 residues ahead of the CDR3 end, with the missing end drawn from the germline J gene. This chain uses TRBV6-2 or TRBV6-3 with TRBJ1-1; D uncertain. The CDR3 loop spans 15 amino acids. Trimming shortened V by 2 bases and J by 5 bases, and 15 bases separated the two germline ends. From germline, CDR1 is MNHEY and CDR2 SVGEGT. CDR3 loop: CASSYRLLTDTEAFF. The part of the CDR3 DNA that was read is TGTGCCAGCAGTTACAGGCTGTTAACCGATACTGAA.

This clone was observed many times. The CDR3 end falls 3 residues outside the read, so it is completed with the germline J gene. The chain links TRBV5-1 to TRBJ2-4; 12 bases agree with TRBD1. Germline V gene sequence: CDR1 SGHRS, CDR2 YFSETQ. This CDR3 contains 16 residues. Trimming cost V 3 bases and J 2 bases; bases outside gene matches: 3. The CDR3 DNA, read in part, is TGCGCCAGCAGCTCGGGACAGGGGGCGTCCAAAAACATT. As protein: CASSSGQGASKNI. The whole CDR3 protein is CASSSGQGASKNIQYF.

This clone came up many times. The read halts 3 residues ahead of the CDR3 end, with the missing end drawn from the germline J gene. This chain joins TRBV10-2 and TRBJ1-1; D is possibly TRBD1 (6 bases). The CDR3 runs to 12 residues. V was clipped by 2 bases and J by 7 bases, with 8 bases between them. CDR1 is WSHSY and CDR2 is SAAADI in the germline V gene. The CDR3 loop reads CASSERGHEAFF. CDR3 DNA, as far as it was read: TGCGCCAGCAGTGAGCGGGGACATGAA.

This clone showed up just a few times. The read terminates 3 residues before the CDR3 end, so the remaining end is supplied by the germline J gene. The chain employs TRBV30 and TRBJ1-6; 9 positions agree with TRBD1. Per the germline V gene, CDR1 is GTSNPN and CDR2 is SVGIG (reference sequence). Germline trimming cut 5 bases from V and 10 bases from J; bases unmatched to any gene: 9. This CDR3 region has 14 residues. The CDR3 region is CAWDETGGASPLHF. CDR3 DNA (partial): TGTGCCTGGGATGAAACAGGGGGCGCCTCACCC.

This clone was counted at least ten times. The read ends 3 residues shy of where the CDR3 ends; the end is completed using the germline J gene. The gene calls are TRBV18 and TRBJ2-1; TRBD1 aligns across 8 bases. Germline V gene sequence: CDR1 KGHSH, CDR2 LQKENI. The trim removed 6 bases at V and 8 bases at J, leaving 3 bases unmatched. This CDR3 has 12 amino acids. CDR3 bases read: TGTGCCAGCTCCCAGACAGGGGATGAG. Translation gives CASSQTGDE. The complete CDR3 reads CASSQTGDEQFF.

This clone was counted ten times or more. The read ends 3 residues before the CDR3 terminus; that terminus is restored from the germline J gene. The chain recombines TRBV5-1 with TRBJ2-3; the D gene is possibly TRBD1 (5 bases). Germline assignment: CDR1 SGHRS and CDR2 YFSETQ. The CDR3 runs to 13 residues. The ends were cut back, 5 bases at V and 0 bases at J, with 7 bases in the middle. The part of the CDR3 DNA that was read is TGCGCCAGCAGACGGACAAGCACAGATACG. Amino acid sequence: CASRRTSTDT. The whole CDR3 sequence is CASRRTSTDTQYF.

For this clone: The read terminates 3 residues ahead of where the CDR3 ends, so the germline J gene completes it. The chain combines TRBV7-8 with TRBJ2-5, with D unresolved. The CDR3 runs 13 residues. Trimming took 3 bases from V and 5 from J, leaving 10 bases between them. CDR1 and CDR2 from the germline V gene are SGHVS and FQNEAQ. CDR3 DNA, as far as it was read: TGTGCCAGCAGCTTCTCCTGGCGGGAGACC. Its protein is CASSFSWRET. The whole CDR3 protein reads CASSFSWRETQYF. The full variable domain, completed using reference TRBV7-8 and TRBJ2-5, is GAGVSQSPRYKVAKRGQDVALRCDPISGHVSLFWYQQALGQGPEFLTYFQNEAQLDKSGLPSDRFFAERPEGSVSTLKIQRTQQEDSAVYLCASSFSWRETQYFGPGTRLLVL.

This clone showed up many times. The sequenced fragment ends 3 residues before the CDR3 boundary, so the rest is inferred from the germline J gene. The chain couples TRBV4-1 to TRBJ2-1, with D possibly TRBD2 on 5 matching bases. CDR3 length: 15 residues. Germline values: CDR1 MGHRA, CDR2 YSYEKL. Trimming pared 5 bases from V and 8 bases from J, leaving 19 bases between. The CDR3 loop reads CASSEGKSTYDEQFF. Partial CDR3 DNA: TGCGCCAGCAGCGAGGGCAAATCCACTTACGATGAG.

This clone was found a few times. The sequenced fragment ends 3 residues before the CDR3 boundary, so the rest is inferred from the germline J gene. The chain links TRBV7-9 to TRBJ2-1; D possibly corresponds to TRBD2 (5 bases). V lost 5 bases and J 7 bases, leaving 12 bases between the germline ends. Per the germline V gene, CDR1 is SEHNR and CDR2 is FQNEAQ (reference sequence). This CDR3 has 13 amino acids. The CDR3 loop reads CASSPLLENEQFF. The DNA read from the CDR3 is TGTGCCAGCAGCCCCTTACTAGAGAATGAG.

This clone was recorded many times. The CDR3 is cut off 3 residues early in the read; its end comes from the germline J gene. This chain joins TRBV2 and TRBJ2-3, with TRBD1 matching over 8 bases. Germline-derived CDR1 and CDR2 are SNHLY and FYNNEI. V lost 8 bases, J lost 3 bases, and 10 bases stayed unmatched. The CDR3 consists of 15 residues. CDR3 sequence: CASGGWTGLTDTQYF. Incomplete CDR3 DNA: TGTGCCAGCGGGGGGTGGACAGGGCTGACAGATACG. The variable domain in full, completed from reference TRBV2 and TRBJ2-3, reads EPEVTQTPSHQVTQMGQEVILRCVPISNHLYFYWYRQILGQKVEFLVSFYNNEISEKSEIFDDQFSVERPDGSNFTLKIRSTKLEDSAMYFCASGGWTGLTDTQYFGPGTRLTVL.

Ten or more counts support this clone. The CDR3 end lies 3 residues beyond the end of the read and is filled in from the germline J gene. This sequence joins TRBV2 and TRBJ2-7; no reliable D call. V lost 1 base and J 2 bases, leaving 12 bases between the germline ends. Germline V gene data show CDR1 as SNHLY and CDR2 as FYNNEI. The CDR3 has 15 residues. CDR3 sequence reads: CASSEEGPAAYEQYF. The sequenced part of the CDR3 DNA is TGTGCCAGCAGTGAAGAAGGGCCCGCCGCCTACGAG.

Ten or more counts support this clone. The read ends 3 residues early relative to the CDR3; the germline J gene fills the gap. The chain employs TRBV5-5 and TRBJ2-5; possibly TRBD2 for D (5 bases). The germline CDR1 and CDR2 sequences are SGHKS and YYEKEE (reference sequence). With 2 bases removed from V and 2 bases from J, the gap between germline ends came to 10 bases. The CDR3 has 14 amino acids. The DNA read from the CDR3 is TGTGCCAGCAGCTTAAGGTTAGCGCAAGAGACC. This codes for CASSLRLAQET. The CDR3 in its entirety is CASSLRLAQETQYF. Filled out from reference TRBV5-5 and TRBJ2-5, the complete variable domain reads DAGVTQSPTHLIKTRGQQVTLRCSPISGHKSVSWYQQVLGQGPQFIFQYYEKEERGRGNFPDRFSARQFPNYSSELNVNALLLGDSALYLCASSLRLAQETQYFGPGTRLLVL.

In this sample, this clone turned up many times. The sequenced fragment ends 3 residues before the CDR3 boundary, so the rest is inferred from the germline J gene. This chain connects TRBV18 to TRBJ2-5, with D possibly matching TRBD1 (7 bases). The V end lost 3 bases, the J end lost 4 bases, and 15 bases lay between the germline ends. The V gene's germline CDR1 is KGHSH and CDR2 LQKENI. This CDR3 comprises 15 residues. CDR3 bases read: TGTGCCAGCTCACCGGTTCCAGGGGGGACAGAGACC. Translation: CASSPVPGGTET. The CDR3 reads in full as CASSPVPGGTETQYF. Supplemented by reference TRBV18 and TRBJ2-5, the full variable domain reads NAGVMQNPRHLVRRRGQEARLRCSPMKGHSHVYWYRQLPEEGLKFMVYLQKENIIDESGMPKERFSAEFPKEGPSILRIQQVVRGDSAAYFCASSPVPGGTETQYFGPGTRLLVL.